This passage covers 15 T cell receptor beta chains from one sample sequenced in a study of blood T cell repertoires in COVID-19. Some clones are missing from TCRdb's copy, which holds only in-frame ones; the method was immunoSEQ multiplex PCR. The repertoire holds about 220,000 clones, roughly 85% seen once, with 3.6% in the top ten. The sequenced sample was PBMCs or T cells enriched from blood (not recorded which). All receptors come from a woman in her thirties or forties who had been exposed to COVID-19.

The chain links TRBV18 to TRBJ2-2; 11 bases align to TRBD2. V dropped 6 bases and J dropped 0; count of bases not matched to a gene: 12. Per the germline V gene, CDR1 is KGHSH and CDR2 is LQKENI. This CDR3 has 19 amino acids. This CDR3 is CASSEGLAVRVANTGELFF. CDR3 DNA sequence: TGTGCCAGCTCCGAGGGACTAGCGGTCCGGGTTGCGAACACCGGGGAGCTGTTTTTT.

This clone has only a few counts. Here the CDR3 reads CASSPVLSGNTIYF. The CDR3 bases are TGTGCCAGCAGTCCGGTCCTCTCTGGAAACACCATATATTTT. The rearrangement links TRBV6-5 to TRBJ1-3; no clear D. The V end lost 5 bases, the J end lost 0 bases, and 8 bases lay between the germline ends. CDR3 length equals 14 residues. CDR1 and CDR2 from the germline V gene are MNHEY and SVGAGI.

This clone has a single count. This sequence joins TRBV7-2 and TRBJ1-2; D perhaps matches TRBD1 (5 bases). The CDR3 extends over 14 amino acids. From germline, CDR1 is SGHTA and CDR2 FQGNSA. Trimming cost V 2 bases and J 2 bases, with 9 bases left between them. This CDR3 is CASSLQGSNYGYTF. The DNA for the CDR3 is TGTGCCAGCAGCTTACAGGGTTCCAACTATGGCTACACCTTC. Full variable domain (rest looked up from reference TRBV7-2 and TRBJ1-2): GAGVSQSPSNKVTEKGKDVELRCDPISGHTALYWYRQSLGQGLEFLIYFQGNSAPDKSGLPSDRFSAERTGGSVSTLTIQRTQQEDSAVYLCASSLQGSNYGYTFGSGTRLTVV.

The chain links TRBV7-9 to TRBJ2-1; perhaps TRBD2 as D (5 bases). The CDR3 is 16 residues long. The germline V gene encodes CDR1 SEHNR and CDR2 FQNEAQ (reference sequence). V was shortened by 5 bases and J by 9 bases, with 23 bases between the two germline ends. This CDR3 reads CASSLTGELSGTEQFF. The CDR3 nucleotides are TGTGCCAGCAGCCTCACCGGGGAACTCAGCGGAACTGAGCAGTTCTTC.

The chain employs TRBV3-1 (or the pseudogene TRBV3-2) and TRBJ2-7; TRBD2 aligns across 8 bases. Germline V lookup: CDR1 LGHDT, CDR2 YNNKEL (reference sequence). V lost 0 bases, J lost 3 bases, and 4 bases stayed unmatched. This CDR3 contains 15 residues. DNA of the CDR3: TGTGCCAGCAGCCAAGACCCAGCGGGGGACTACGAGCAGTACTTC. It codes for CASSQDPAGDYEQYF.

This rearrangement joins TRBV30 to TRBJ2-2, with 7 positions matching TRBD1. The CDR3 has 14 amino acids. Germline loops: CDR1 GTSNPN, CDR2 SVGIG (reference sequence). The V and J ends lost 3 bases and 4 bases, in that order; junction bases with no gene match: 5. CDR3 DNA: TGTGCCTGGAGCCCGGGACAGTTCACCGGGGAGCTGTTTTTT. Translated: CAWSPGQFTGELFF.

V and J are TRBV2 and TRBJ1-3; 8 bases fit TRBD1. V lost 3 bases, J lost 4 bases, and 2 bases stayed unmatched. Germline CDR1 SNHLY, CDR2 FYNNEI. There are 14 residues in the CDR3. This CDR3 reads CASSETGAGNTIYF. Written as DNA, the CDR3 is TGTGCCAGCAGTGAGACAGGGGCAGGAAACACCATATATTTT. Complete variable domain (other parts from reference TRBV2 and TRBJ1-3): EPEVTQTPSHQVTQMGQEVILRCVPISNHLYFYWYRQILGQKVEFLVSFYNNEISEKSEIFDDQFSVERPDGSNFTLKIRSTKLEDSAMYFCASSETGAGNTIYFGEGSWLTVV.

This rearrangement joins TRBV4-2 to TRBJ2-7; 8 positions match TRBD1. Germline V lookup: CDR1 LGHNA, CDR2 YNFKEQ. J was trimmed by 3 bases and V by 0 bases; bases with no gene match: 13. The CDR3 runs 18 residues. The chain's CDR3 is CASSQEGRETGDYYEQYF. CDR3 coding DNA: TGTGCCAGCAGCCAAGAGGGACGTGAGACAGGGGATTACTACGAGCAGTACTTC.

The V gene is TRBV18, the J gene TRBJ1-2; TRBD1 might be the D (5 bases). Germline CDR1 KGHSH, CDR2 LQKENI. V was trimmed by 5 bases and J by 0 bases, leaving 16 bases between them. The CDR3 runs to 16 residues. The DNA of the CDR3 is TGTGCCAGCTCAGGTGGTACAGGCAGACCTAACTATGGCTACACCTTC. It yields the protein CASSGGTGRPNYGYTF.

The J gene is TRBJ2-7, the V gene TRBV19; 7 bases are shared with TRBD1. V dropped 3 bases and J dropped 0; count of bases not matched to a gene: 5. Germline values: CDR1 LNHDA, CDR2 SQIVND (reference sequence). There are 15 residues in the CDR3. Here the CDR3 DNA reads TGTGCCAGTAGTATTGAACAGGGGAGCTCCTACGAGCAGTACTTC. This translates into CASSIEQGSSYEQYF. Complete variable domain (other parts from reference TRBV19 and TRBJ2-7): DGGITQSPKYLFRKEGQNVTLSCEQNLNHDAMYWYRQDPGQGLRLIYYSQIVNDFQKGDIAEGYSVSREKKESFPLTVTSAQKNPTAFYLCASSIEQGSSYEQYFGPGTRLTVT.

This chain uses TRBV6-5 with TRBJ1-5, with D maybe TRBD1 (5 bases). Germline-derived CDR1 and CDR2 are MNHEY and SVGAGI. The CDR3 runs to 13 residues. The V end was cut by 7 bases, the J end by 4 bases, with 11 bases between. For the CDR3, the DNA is TGTGCCAGCAAAACACAGGTTAATCAGCCCCAGCATTTT. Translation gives CASKTQVNQPQHF.

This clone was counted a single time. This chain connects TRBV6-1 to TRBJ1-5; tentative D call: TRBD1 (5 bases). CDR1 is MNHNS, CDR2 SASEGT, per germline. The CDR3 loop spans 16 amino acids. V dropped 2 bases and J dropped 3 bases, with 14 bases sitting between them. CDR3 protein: CASSEWGPGNNQPQHF. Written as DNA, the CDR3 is TGTGCCAGCAGTGAATGGGGCCCAGGGAACAATCAGCCCCAGCATTTT.

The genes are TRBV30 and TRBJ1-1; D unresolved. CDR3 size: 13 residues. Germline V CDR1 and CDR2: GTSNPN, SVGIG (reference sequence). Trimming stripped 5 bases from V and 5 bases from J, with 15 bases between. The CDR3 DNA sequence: TGTGCCTGGTCCGAAGGAACGGGGACTGAAGCTTTCTTT. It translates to CAWSEGTGTEAFF.

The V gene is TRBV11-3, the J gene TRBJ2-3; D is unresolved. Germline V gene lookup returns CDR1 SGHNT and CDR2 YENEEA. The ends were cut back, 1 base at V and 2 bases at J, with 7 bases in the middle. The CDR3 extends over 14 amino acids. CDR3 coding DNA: TGTGCCAGCAGCTTAGTGGCAACCACAGATACGCAGTATTTT. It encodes CASSLVATTDTQYF.

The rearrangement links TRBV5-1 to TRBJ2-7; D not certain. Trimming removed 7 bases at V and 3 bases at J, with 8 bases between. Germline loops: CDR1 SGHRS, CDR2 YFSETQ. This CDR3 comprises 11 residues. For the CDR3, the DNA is TGCGCCAGCGCCGACAACTACGAGCAGTACTTC. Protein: CASADNYEQYF.